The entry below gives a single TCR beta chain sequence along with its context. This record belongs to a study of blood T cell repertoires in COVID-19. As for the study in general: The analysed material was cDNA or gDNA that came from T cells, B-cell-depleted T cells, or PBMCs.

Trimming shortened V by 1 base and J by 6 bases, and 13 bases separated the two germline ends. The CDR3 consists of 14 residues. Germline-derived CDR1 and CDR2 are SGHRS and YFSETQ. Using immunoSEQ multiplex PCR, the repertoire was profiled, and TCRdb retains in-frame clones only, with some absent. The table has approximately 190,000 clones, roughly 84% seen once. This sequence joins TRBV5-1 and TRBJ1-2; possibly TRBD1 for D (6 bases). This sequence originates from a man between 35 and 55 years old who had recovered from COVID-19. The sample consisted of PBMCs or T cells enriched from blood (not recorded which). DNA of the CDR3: TGCGCCAGCAGCTTGTCGGGGGGCGAACATGGCTACACCTTC. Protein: CASSLSGGEHGYTF.